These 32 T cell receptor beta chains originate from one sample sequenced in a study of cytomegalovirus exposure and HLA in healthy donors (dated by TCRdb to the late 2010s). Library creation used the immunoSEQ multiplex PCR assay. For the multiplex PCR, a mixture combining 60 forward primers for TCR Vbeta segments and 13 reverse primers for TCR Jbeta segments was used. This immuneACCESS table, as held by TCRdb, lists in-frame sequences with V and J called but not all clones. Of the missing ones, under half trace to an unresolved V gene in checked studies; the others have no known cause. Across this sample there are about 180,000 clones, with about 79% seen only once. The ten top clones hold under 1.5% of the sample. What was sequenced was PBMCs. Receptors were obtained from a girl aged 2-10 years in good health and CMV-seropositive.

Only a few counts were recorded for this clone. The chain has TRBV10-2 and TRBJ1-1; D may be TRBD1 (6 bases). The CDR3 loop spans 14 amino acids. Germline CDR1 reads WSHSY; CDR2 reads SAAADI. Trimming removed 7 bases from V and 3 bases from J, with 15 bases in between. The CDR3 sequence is CASTRTGKDTEAFF. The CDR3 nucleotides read TGCGCCAGCACGAGAACAGGGAAGGACACTGAAGCTTTCTTT.

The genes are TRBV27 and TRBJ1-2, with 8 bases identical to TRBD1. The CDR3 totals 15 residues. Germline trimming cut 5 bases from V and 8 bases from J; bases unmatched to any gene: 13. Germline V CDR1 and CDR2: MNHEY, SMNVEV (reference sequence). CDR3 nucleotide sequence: TGTGCCAGCAGTGTCGGGACAGGCGGCGCGAGAGGCTACACCTTC. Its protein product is CASSVGTGGARGYTF.

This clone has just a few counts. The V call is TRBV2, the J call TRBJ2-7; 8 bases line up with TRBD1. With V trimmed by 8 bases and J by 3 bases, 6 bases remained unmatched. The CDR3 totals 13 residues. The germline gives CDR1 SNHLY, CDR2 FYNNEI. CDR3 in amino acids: CASGQGVFYEQYF. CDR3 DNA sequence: TGTGCCAGCGGACAGGGAGTATTCTACGAGCAGTACTTC. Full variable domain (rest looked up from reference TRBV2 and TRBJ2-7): EPEVTQTPSHQVTQMGQEVILRCVPISNHLYFYWYRQILGQKVEFLVSFYNNEISEKSEIFDDQFSVERPDGSNFTLKIRSTKLEDSAMYFCASGQGVFYEQYFGPGTRLTVT.

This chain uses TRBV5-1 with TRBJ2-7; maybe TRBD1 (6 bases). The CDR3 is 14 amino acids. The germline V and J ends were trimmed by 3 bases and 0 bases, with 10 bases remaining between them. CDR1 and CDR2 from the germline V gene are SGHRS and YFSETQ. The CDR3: CASSSGDTSYEQYF. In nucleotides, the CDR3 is TGCGCCAGCAGCTCCGGGGACACCTCCTACGAGCAGTACTTC.

CDR3 region: CASSQGQQNSPLHF. In DNA, the CDR3 is TGTGCCAGCAGCCAAGGACAGCAAAATTCACCCCTCCACTTT. The chain has TRBV14 and TRBJ1-6; tentatively, D is TRBD1 (5 bases). This CDR3 has 14 amino acids. The germline gives CDR1 SGHDN, CDR2 FVKESK. V lost 1 base, J lost 7 bases, and 8 bases lay in between.

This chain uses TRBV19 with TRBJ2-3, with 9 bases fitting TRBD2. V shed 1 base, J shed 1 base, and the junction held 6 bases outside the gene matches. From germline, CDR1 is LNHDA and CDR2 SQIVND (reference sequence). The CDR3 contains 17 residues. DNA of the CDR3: TGTGCCAGTAGTATAGGAAGACTAGCGGAAGGCACAGATACGCAGTATTTT. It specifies CASSIGRLAEGTDTQYF. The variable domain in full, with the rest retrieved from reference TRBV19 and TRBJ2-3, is DGGITQSPKYLFRKEGQNVTLSCEQNLNHDAMYWYRQDPGQGLRLIYYSQIVNDFQKGDIAEGYSVSREKKESFPLTVTSAQKNPTAFYLCASSIGRLAEGTDTQYFGPGTRLTVL.

CDR3 residues: CASSPLAGGAYNEQFF. The CDR3 nucleotides are TGTGCCAGCAGTCCACTAGCGGGAGGGGCCTACAATGAGCAGTTCTTC. The V gene is TRBV27, the J gene TRBJ2-1; 13 bases line up with TRBD2. This CDR3 has 16 residues. The ends lost 5 bases at V and 2 bases at J; junction bases unmatched: 3. CDR1 and CDR2 from the germline V gene are MNHEY and SMNVEV (reference sequence).

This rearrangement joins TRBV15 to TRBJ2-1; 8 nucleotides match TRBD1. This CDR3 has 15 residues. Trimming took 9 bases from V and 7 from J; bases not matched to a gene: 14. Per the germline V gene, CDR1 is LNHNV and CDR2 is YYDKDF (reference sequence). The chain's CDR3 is CATKDRDRNQNEQFF. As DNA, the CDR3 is TGTGCCACAAAAGACCGGGACAGGAACCAGAATGAGCAGTTCTTC.

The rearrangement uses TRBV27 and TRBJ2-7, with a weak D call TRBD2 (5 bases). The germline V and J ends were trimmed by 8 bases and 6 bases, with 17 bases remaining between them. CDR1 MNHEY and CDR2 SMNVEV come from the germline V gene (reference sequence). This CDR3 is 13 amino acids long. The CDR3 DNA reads TGTGCCAGCCGTCGGGGATTGTCTTTCGAGCAGTACTTC. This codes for CASRRGLSFEQYF.

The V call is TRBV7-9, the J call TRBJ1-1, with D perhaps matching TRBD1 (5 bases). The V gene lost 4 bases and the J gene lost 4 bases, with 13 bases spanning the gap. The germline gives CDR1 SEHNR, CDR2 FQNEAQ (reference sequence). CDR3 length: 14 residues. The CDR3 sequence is CASSSAGLGTEAFF. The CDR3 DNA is TGTGCCAGCAGCTCGGCAGGGTTGGGCACTGAAGCTTTCTTT.

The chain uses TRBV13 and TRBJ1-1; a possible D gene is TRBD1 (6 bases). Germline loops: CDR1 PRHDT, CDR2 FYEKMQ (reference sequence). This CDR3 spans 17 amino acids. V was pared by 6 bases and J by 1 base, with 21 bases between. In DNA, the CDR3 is TGTGCCAGCAGTTTCCAGGGGATCTTAGGAAGGAACACTGAAGCTTTCTTT. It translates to CASSFQGILGRNTEAFF.

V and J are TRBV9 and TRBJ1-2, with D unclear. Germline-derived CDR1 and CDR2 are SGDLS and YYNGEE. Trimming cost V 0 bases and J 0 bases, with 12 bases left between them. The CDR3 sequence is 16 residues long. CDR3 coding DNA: TGTGCCAGCAGCGTAGGGCATCCCGGGACTAACTATGGCTACACCTTC. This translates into CASSVGHPGTNYGYTF.

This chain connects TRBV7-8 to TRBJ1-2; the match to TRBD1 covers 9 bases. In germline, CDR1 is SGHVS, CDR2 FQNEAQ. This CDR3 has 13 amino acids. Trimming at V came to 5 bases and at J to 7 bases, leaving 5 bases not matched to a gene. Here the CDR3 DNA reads TGTGCCAGCAGCCGGGACAGGGAGATTGGCTACACCTTC. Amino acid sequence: CASSRDREIGYTF.

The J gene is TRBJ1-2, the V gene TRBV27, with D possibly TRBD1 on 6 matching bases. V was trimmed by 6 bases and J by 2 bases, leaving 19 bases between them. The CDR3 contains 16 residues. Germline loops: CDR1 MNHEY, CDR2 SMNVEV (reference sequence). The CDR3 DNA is TGTGCCAGCAGAGCTCTAATAGGGGGATCCAACTATGGCTACACCTTC. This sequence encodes CASRALIGGSNYGYTF.

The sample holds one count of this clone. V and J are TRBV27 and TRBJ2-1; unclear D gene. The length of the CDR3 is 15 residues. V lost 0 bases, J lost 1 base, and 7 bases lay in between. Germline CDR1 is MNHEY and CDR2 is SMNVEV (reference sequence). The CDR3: CASSLSQQSYNEQFF. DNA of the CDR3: TGTGCCAGCAGTTTATCTCAACAGTCCTACAATGAGCAGTTCTTC.

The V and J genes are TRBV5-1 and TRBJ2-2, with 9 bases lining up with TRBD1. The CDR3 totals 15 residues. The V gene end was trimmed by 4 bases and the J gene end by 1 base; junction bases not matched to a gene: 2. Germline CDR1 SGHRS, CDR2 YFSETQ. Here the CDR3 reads CASSPDRGNTGELFF. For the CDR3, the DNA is TGCGCCAGCAGCCCGGACAGGGGGAACACCGGGGAGCTGTTTTTT. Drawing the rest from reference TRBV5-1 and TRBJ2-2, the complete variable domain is KAGVTQTPRYLIKTRGQQVTLSCSPISGHRSVSWYQQTPGQGLQFLFEYFSETQRNKGNFPGRFSGRQFSNSRSEMNVSTLELGDSALYLCASSPDRGNTGELFFGEGSRLTVL.

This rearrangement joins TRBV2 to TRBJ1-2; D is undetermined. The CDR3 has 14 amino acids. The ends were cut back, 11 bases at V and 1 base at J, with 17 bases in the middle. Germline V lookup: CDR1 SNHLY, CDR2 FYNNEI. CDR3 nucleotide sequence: TGTGCCGAGCGGGCAGAGCGGGGTAACTATGGCTACACCTTC. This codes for CAERAERGNYGYTF. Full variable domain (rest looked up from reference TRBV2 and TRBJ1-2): EPEVTQTPSHQVTQMGQEVILRCVPISNHLYFYWYRQILGQKVEFLVSFYNNEISEKSEIFDDQFSVERPDGSNFTLKIRSTKLEDSAMYFCAERAERGNYGYTFGSGTRLTVV.

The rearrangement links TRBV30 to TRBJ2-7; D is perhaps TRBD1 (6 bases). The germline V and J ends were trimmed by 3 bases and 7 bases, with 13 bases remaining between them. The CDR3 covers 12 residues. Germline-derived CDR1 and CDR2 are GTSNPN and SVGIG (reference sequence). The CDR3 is CAWRYRVGEQYF. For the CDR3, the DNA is TGTGCCTGGAGGTACAGGGTGGGAGAGCAGTACTTC.

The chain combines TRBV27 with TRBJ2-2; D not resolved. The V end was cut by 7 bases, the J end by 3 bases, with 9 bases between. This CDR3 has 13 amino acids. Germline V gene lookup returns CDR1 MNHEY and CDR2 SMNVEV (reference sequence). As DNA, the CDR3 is TGTGCCAGCATCCCTAGTGACACCGGGGAGCTGTTTTTT. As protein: CASIPSDTGELFF.

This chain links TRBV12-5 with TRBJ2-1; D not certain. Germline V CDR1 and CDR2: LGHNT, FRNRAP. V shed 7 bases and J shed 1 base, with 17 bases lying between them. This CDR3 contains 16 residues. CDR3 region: CASALRVPSSYNEQFF. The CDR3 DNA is TGTGCTAGTGCCCTCCGGGTACCTTCATCCTACAATGAGCAGTTCTTC.

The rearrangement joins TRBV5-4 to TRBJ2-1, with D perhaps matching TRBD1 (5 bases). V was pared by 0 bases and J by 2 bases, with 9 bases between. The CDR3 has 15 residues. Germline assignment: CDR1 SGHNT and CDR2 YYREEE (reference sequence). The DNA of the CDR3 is TGTGCCAGCAGCTTGGCCAAGGGGACCTACAATGAGCAGTTCTTC. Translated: CASSLAKGTYNEQFF. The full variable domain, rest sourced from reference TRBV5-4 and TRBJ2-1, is ETGVTQSPTHLIKTRGQQVTLRCSSQSGHNTVSWYQQALGQGPQFIFQYYREEENGRGNFPPRFSGLQFPNYSSELNVNALELDDSALYLCASSLAKGTYNEQFFGPGTRLTVL.

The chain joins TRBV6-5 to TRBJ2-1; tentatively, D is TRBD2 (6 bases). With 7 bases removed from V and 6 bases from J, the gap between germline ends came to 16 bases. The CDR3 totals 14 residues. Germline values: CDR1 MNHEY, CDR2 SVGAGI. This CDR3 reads CASTPAGRLNEQFF. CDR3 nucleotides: TGTGCCAGCACCCCTGCAGGGAGGCTCAATGAGCAGTTCTTC.

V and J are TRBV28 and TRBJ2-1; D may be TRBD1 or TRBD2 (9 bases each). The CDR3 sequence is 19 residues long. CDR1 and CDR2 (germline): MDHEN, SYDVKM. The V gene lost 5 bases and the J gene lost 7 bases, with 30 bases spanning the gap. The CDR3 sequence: CASSPSGTGRSGSRNEQFF. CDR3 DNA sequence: TGTGCCAGCAGTCCCTCCGGGACAGGGCGTAGCGGGAGTCGAAATGAGCAGTTCTTC.

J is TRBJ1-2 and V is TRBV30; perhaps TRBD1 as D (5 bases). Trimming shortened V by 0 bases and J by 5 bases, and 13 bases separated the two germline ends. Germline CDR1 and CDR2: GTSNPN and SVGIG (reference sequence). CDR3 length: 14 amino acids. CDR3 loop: CAWSVFDSYYGYTF. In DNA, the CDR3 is TGTGCCTGGAGTGTTTTTGACAGCTATTATGGCTACACCTTC.

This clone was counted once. The CDR3 loop reads CASSRGTSGQPQHF. The CDR3 DNA is TGTGCCAGCAGTCGAGGAACCTCTGGTCAGCCCCAGCATTTT. The genes are TRBV6-5 and TRBJ1-5; D gene uncertain. This CDR3 spans 14 amino acids. The V gene's germline CDR1 is MNHEY and CDR2 SVGAGI. The germline V and J ends were trimmed by 5 bases and 6 bases, with 14 bases remaining between them.

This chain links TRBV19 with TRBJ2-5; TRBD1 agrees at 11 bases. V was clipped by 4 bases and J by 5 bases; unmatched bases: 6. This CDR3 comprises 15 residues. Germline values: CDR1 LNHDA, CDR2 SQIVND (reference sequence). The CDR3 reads CASSTTGTGGETQYF. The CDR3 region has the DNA TGTGCCAGTAGTACTACCGGGACAGGGGGGGAGACCCAGTACTTC.

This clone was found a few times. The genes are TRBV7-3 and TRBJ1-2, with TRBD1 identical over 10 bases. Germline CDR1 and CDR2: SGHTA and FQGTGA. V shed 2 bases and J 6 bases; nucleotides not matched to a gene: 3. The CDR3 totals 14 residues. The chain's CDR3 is CASSLGTGEDGYTF. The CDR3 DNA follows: TGTGCCAGCAGCTTAGGGACAGGGGAGGATGGCTACACCTTC. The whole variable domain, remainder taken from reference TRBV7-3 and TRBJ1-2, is GAGVSQTPSNKVTEKGKYVELRCDPISGHTALYWYRQSLGQGPEFLIYFQGTGAADDSGLPNDRFFAVRPEGSVSTLKIQRTERGDSAVYLCASSLGTGEDGYTFGSGTRLTVV.

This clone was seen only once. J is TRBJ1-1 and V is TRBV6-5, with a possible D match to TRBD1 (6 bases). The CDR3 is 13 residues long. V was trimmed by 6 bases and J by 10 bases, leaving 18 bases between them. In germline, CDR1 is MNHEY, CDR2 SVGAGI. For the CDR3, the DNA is TGTGCCAGCAGATCCCAGGGGTATATAGGAGCTTTCTTT. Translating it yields CASRSQGYIGAFF.

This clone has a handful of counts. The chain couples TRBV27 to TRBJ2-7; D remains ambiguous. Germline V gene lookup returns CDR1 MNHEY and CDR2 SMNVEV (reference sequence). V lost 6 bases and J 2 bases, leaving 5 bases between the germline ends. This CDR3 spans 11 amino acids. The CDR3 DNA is TGTGCCAGCAGCTCTACCTACGAGCAGTACTTC. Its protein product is CASSSTYEQYF.

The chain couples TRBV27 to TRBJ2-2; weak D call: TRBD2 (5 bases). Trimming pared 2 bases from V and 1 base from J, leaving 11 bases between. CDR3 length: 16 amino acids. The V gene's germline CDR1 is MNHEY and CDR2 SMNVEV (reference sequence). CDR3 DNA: TGTGCCAGCAGTTTAGGCTGGGCGGGGAACACCGGGGAGCTGTTTTTT. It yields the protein CASSLGWAGNTGELFF.

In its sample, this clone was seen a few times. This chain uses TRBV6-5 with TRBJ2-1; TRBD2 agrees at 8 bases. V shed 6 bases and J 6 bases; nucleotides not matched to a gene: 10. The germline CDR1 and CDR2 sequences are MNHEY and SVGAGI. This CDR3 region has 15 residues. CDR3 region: CASRKLSGSGNEQFF. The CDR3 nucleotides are TGTGCCAGCAGAAAACTAAGCGGGAGTGGCAATGAGCAGTTCTTC.

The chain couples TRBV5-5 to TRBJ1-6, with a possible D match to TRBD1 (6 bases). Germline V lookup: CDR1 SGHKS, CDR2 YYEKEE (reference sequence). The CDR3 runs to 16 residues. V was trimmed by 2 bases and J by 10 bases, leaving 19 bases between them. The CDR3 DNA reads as TGTGCCAGCAGCTTCGGGGGGGGCGCGGATGGCTCACCCCTCCACTTT. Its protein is CASSFGGGADGSPLHF.